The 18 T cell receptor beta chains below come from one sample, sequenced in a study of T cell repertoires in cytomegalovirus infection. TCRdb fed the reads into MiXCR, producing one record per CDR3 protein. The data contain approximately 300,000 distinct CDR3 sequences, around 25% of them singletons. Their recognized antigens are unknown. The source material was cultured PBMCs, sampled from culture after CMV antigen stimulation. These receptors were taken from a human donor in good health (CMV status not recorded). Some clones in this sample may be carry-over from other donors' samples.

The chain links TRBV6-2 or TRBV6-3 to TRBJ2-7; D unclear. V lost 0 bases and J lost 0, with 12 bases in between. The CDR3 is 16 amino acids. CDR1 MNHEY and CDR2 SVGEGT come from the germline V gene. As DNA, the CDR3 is TGTGCCAGCAGTTACTCCCGACAAAAGAGCTCCTACGAGCAGTACTTC. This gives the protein CASSYSRQKSSYEQYF.

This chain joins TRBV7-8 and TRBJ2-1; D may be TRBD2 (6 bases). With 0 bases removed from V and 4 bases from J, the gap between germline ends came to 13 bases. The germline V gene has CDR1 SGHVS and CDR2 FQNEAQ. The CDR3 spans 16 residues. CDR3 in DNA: TGTGCCAGCAGCTTAGCTCGGTCTAGCGTTTACAATGAGCAGTTCTTC. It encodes CASSLARSSVYNEQFF.

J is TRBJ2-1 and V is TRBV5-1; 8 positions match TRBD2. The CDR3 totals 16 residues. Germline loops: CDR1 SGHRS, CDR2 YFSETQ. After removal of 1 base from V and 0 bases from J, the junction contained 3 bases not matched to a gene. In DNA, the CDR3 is TGCGCCAGCAGCTTGATAGCGGGAAGCTCCTACAATGAGCAGTTCTTC. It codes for CASSLIAGSSYNEQFF.

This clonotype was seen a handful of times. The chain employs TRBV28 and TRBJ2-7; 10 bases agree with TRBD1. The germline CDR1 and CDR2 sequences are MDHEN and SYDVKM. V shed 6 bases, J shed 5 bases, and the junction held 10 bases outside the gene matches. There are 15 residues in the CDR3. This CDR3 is CASSQPGQGLNEQYF. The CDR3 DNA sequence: TGTGCCAGCAGCCAACCGGGACAGGGGTTAAACGAGCAGTACTTC.

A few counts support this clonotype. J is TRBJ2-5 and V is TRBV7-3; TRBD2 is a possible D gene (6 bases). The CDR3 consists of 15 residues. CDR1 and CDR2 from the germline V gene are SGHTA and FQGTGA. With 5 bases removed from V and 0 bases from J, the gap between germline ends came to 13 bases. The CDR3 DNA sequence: TGTGCCAGCAGCCCAATGGGGGGTAACCAAGAGACCCAGTACTTC. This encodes CASSPMGGNQETQYF.

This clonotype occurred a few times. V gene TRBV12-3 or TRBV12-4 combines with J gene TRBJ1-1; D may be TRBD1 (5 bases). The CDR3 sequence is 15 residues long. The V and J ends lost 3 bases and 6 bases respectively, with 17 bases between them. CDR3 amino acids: CASSFFGGVTSEAFF. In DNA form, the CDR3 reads TGTGCCAGCAGTTTTTTCGGGGGGGTTACTTCTGAAGCTTTCTTT.

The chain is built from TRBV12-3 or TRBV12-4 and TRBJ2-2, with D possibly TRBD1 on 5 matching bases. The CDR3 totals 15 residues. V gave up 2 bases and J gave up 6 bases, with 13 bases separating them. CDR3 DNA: TGTGCCAGCAGTTTACGGCAGGGCGTCGCCGGGGAGCTGTTTTTT. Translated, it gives CASSLRQGVAGELFF.

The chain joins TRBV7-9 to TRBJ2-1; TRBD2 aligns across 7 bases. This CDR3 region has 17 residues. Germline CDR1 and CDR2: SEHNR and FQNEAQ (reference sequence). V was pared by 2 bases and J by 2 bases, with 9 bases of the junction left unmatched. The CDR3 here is CASSLLGGSSPYNEQFF. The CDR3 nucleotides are TGTGCCAGCAGCTTATTGGGCGGGAGCTCTCCCTACAATGAGCAGTTCTTC.

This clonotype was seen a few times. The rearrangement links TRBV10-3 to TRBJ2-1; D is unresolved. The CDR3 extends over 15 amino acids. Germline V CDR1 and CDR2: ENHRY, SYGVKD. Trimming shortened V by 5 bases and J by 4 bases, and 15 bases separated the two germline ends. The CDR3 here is CAISPRADVYNEQFF. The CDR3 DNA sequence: TGTGCCATCAGTCCTAGGGCGGACGTGTACAATGAGCAGTTCTTC.

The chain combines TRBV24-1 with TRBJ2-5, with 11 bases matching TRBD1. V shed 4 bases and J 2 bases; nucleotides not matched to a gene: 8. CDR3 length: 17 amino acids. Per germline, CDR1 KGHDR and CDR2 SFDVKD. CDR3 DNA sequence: TGTGCCACCAGTGACCCCGGACAGGGGGCGTATCAAGAGACCCAGTACTTC. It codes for CATSDPGQGAYQETQYF.

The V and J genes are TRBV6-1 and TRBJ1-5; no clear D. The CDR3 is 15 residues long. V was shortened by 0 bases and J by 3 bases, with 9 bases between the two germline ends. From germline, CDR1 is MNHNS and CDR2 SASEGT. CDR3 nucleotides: TGTGCCAGCAGTGAAGCGCACACCGCCAATCAGCCCCAGCATTTT. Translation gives CASSEAHTANQPQHF.

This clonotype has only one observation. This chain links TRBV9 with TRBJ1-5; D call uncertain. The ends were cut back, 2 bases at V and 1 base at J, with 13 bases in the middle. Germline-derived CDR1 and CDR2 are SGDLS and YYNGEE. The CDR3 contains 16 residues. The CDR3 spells CASSVSDYPSNQPQHF. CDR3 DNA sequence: TGTGCCAGCAGCGTTTCGGACTATCCAAGCAATCAGCCCCAGCATTTT. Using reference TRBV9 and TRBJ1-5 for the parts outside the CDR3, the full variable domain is DSGVTQTPKHLITATGQRVTLRCSPRSGDLSVYWYQQSLDQGLQFLIQYYNGEERAKGNILERFSAQQFPDLHSELNLSSLELGDSALYFCASSVSDYPSNQPQHFGDGTRLSIL.

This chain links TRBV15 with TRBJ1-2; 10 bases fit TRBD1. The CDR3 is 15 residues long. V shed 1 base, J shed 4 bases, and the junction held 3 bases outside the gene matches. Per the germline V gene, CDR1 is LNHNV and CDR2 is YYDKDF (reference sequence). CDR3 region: CATSRGTGGTYGYTF. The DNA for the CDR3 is TGTGCCACCAGCAGAGGGACAGGGGGGACCTATGGCTACACCTTC.

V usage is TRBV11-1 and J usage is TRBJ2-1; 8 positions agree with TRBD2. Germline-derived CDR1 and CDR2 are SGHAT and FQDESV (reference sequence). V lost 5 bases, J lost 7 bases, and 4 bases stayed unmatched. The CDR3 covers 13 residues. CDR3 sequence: CASSPGTRNEQFF. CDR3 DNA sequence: TGTGCCAGCAGCCCAGGGACTAGGAATGAGCAGTTCTTC.

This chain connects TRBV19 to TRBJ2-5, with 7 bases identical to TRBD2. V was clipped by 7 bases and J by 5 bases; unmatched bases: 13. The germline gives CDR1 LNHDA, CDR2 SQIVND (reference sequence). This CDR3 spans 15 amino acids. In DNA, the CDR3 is TGTGCCAGTACGATATCGGGCAGGGAGGGGGAGACCCAGTACTTC. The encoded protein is CASTISGREGETQYF.

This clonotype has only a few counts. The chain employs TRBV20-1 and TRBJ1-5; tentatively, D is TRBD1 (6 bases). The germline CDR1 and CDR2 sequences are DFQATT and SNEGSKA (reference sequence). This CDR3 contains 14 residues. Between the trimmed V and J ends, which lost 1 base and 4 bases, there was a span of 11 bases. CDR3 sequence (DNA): TGCAGTGCTAGAGCCCGGGACAAGAATCAGCCCCAGCATTTT. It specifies CSARARDKNQPQHF.

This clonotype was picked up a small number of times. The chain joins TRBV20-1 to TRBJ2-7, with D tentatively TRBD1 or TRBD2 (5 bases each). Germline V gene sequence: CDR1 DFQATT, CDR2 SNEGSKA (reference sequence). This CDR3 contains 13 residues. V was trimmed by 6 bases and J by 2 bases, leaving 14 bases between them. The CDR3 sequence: CSAVRDGTYEQYV. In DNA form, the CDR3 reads TGCAGTGCCGTCCGGGACGGGACCTACGAGCAGTACGTC.

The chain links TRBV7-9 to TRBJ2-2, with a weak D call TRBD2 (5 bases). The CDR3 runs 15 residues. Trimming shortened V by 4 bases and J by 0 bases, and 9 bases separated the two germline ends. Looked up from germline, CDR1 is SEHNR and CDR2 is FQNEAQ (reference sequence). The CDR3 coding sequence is TGTGCCAGCAGCTCGAAGGACTCGAACACCGGGGAGCTGTTTTTT. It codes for CASSSKDSNTGELFF. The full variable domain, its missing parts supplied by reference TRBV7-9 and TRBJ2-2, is DTGVSQNPRHKITKRGQNVTFRCDPISEHNRLYWYRQTLGQGPEFLTYFQNEAQLEKSRLLSDRFSAERPKGSFSTLEIQRTEQGDSAMYLCASSSKDSNTGELFFGEGSRLTVL.